This is a list of T cell receptor beta chains from one sample in a study of blood T cells in healthy people across ages. TCRdb ran MiXCR on the 5' RACE reads and lists one entry per CDR3 protein. The data hold about 1 million distinct CDR3 sequences, with 35% to 50% observed a single time. The material sequenced was blood. These receptors were obtained from a woman in her sixties or seventies in good health. Both conserved end residues are part of each CDR3. D genes are given only for firm matches. The size field is filled for only some rows; it gives once, few, many or a size class.

J: TRBJ2-6; D: TRBD1; size: -; V: TRBV20-1; CDR3: CGATGTGEWGANVLTF; DNA: TGCGGTGCAACTGGGACAGGGGAATGGGGGGCCAACGTCCTGACTTTC
J: TRBJ2-7; D: TRBD2; size: -; V: TRBV11-1; CDR3: CANSFLGTSSYEQYF; DNA: TGTGCCAACAGCTTTCTGGGGACTAGTTCCTACGAGCAGTACTTC
J: TRBJ2-7; D: -; size: -; V: TRBV20-1; CDR3: CSAREQHYYEQYF; DNA: TGCAGTGCTAGAGAACAGCATTACTACGAGCAGTACTTC
J: TRBJ2-7; D: TRBD1; size: many; V: TRBV10-3; CDR3: CAISALTGSLYEQYF; DNA: TGTGCCATCAGTGCCCTGACAGGGTCGTTGTACGAGCAGTACTTC
J: TRBJ2-1; D: TRBD2; size: -; V: TRBV20-1; CDR3: CSAEREGREQFF; DNA: TGCAGTGCAGAGCGGGAGGGGCGTGAGCAGTTCTTC
J: TRBJ2-1; D: TRBD2; size: few; V: TRBV7-2; CDR3: CASNTGTSGRAYNEQFF; DNA: TGTGCCAGCAATACCGGGACTAGCGGGAGGGCCTACAATGAGCAGTTCTTC
J: TRBJ2-5; D: -; size: -; V: TRBV11-2; CDR3: CASSPGGGGYQETQYF; DNA: TGTGCCAGCAGCCCAGGAGGGGGCGGGTACCAAGAGACCCAGTACTTC
J: TRBJ2-2; D: TRBD2; size: -; V: TRBV5-1; CDR3: CASSLTGTSGANTGELFF; DNA: TGCGCCAGCAGCTTGACCGGGACTAGCGGAGCGAACACCGGGGAGCTGTTTTTT
J: TRBJ2-6; D: -; size: -; V: TRBV24-1; CDR3: CAATGLGAGANVLTF; DNA: TGTGCCGCCACCGGCCTAGGTGCTGGGGCCAACGTCCTGACTTTC
J: TRBJ1-1; D: -; size: -; V: TRBV27; CDR3: CASSLRGDANTEAFF; DNA: TGTGCCAGCAGTTTGAGAGGGGACGCGAACACTGAAGCTTTCTTT
J: TRBJ1-5; D: -; size: -; V: TRBV12-5; CDR3: CASGLWQPQHF; DNA: TGTGCTAGTGGTTTATGGCAGCCCCAGCATTTT